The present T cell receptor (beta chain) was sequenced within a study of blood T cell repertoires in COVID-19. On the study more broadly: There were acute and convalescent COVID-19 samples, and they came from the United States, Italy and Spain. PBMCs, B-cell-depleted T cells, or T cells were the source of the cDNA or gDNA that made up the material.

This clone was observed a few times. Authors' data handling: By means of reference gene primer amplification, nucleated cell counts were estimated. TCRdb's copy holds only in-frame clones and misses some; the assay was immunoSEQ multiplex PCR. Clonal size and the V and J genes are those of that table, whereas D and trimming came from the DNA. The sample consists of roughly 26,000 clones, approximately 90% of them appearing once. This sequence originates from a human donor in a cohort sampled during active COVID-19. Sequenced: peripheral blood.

CDR3 loop: CASSQGATGELFF. In DNA, the CDR3 is TGCGCCAGCAGCCAGGGGGCCACCGGGGAGCTGTTTTTT. The chain links TRBV5-1 to TRBJ2-2; 8 bases align to TRBD1. Germline lookup yields CDR1 SGHRS and CDR2 YFSETQ. The CDR3 is 13 amino acids. The junction had 0 bases not matched to a gene; V was cut back by 4 bases and J by 4 bases.